This T cell receptor beta chain was documented in a study of T cell changes during pregnancy in multiple sclerosis. Profiling relied on immunoSEQ multiplex PCR, and the TCRdb table lists in-frame clones only, not all of them. This sample has 60,000 or so clones, with less than 95% found just once. The CDR3 consists of 14 residues. CDR1 and CDR2 from the germline V gene are SGHNT and YYREEE (reference sequence). V lost 4 bases to trimming and J lost 1 base, with 12 bases between them. The TCR comes from a female donor in good health, enrolled as a control in a pregnancy study. Sequences were derived from peripheral blood, sampled in the second trimester of pregnancy. The chain uses TRBV5-4 and TRBJ2-7, with a weak D call TRBD1 (5 bases). The CDR3: CASSPPDRSYEQYF. The CDR3 DNA follows: TGTGCCAGCAGCCCCCCCGACAGATCCTACGAGCAGTACTTC.